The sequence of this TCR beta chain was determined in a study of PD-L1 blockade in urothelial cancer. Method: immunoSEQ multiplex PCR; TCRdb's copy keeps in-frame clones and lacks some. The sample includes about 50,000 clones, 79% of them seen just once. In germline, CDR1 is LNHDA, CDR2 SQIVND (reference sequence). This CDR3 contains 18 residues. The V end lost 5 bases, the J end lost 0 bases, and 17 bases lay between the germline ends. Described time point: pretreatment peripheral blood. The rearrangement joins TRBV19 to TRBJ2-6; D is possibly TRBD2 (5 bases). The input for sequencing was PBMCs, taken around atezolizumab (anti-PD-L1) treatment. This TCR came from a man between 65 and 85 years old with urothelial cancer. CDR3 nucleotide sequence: TGTGCCAGTAGTGCTCGGACGGAGGAATACTCTGGGGCCAACGTCCTGACTTTC. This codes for CASSARTEEYSGANVLTF.